This T cell receptor beta chain was found in a study of blood T cell repertoires in COVID-19. About the study: COVID-19 samples collected from the United States, Italy and Spain covered acute and convalescent phases. The analysed material was cDNA or gDNA that came from T cells, B-cell-depleted T cells, or PBMCs.

Original processing notes: Reference gene primer amplification gave nucleated cell count estimates. Assay used: immunoSEQ multiplex PCR; TCRdb lists only in-frame clones, some missing. V and J calls and clone size are as listed in that table; D and trimming were resolved from the DNA. The sample has 81,000 or so clones; around 85% are singletons. It was during active infection that Seattle patients were enrolled and then longitudinally followed. The receptor was isolated from a man aged 50 to 60 with COVID-19, enrolled during active disease. Specimen: peripheral blood.

For the CDR3, the DNA is TGCAGCGGTGAGGATACGAGGGGGTATGGCTACACCTTC. It codes for CSGEDTRGYGYTF. The rearrangement uses TRBV29-1 and TRBJ1-2; D is perhaps TRBD1 (6 bases). Trimming cost V 7 bases and J 5 bases, with 17 bases left between them. CDR3 length: 13 residues. Germline CDR1 is SQVTM and CDR2 is ANQGSEA.